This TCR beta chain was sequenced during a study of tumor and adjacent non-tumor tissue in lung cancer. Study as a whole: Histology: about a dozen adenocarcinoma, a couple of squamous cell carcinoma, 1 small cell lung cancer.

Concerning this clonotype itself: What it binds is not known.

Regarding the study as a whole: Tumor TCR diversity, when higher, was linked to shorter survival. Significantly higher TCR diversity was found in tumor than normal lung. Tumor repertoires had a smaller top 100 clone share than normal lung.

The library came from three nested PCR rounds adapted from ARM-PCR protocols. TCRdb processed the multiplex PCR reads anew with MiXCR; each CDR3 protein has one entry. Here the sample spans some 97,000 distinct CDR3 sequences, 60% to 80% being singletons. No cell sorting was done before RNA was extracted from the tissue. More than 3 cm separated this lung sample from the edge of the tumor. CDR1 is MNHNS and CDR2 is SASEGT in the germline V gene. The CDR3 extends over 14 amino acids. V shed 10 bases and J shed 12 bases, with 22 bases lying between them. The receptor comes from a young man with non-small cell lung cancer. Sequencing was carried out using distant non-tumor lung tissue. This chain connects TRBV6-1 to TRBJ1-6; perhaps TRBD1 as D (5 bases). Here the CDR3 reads CATEAGRDLLPLHF. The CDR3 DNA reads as TGTGCCACCGAGGCAGGCAGGGATCTTTTACCCCTCCACTTT.